A selection of T cell receptor beta chains follows, all from one sample in a study of response to subunit inactivated influenza vaccine. TCRdb reanalysed the RT-PCR reads using MiXCR and keeps one entry per CDR3 protein. Among around 500,000 distinct CDR3 sequences listed, approximately 9.9% were seen once. Material: PBMCs from blood, obtained roughly 45 days after vaccination. These TCRs come from a man aged 50 or older who received an inactivated influenza vaccine. CDR3s include the opening cysteine and the closing phenylalanine or tryptophan. The D gene is left open where the match is weak. A row's size may be missing; if present it is once, few, many or a size class.

v_call,j_call,d_call,clone_size,cdr3_aa,cdr3_nt
TRBV5-1,TRBJ2-3,.,few,CASSPGPVGGQSDTQYF,TGCGCCAGCAGCCCGGGACCCGTTGGGGGGCAGTCAGATACGCAGTATTTT
TRBV4-1,TRBJ1-5,.,few,CASSRSGESNQPQHF,TGCGCCAGCAGCCGATCAGGGGAGAGCAATCAGCCCCAGCATTTT
TRBV6-2/TRBV6-3,TRBJ2-7,.,few,CASNPRGSSYEQYF,TGTGCCAGCAACCCTCGGGGGAGCTCCTACGAGCAGTACTTC
TRBV5-1,TRBJ2-7,.,few,CASRTTGTRFEQYF,TGCGCCAGCAGAACGACAGGGACTAGGTTCGAGCAGTACTTC
TRBV13,TRBJ1-2,TRBD1,few,CASSSTGSSYGYTF,TGTGCCAGCAGCTCGACAGGGTCTTCGTATGGCTACACCTTC
TRBV7-6,TRBJ2-3,.,many,CASSLMGSTDTQYF,TGTGCCAGCAGCTTAATGGGCAGCACAGATACGCAGTATTTT
TRBV4-2,TRBJ2-5,.,few,CASSQNYQETQYF,TGTGCCAGCAGCCAAAACTACCAAGAGACCCAGTACTTC
TRBV9,TRBJ2-5,.,.,CASSVDTGMAGQETQYF,TGTGCCAGCAGCGTAGATACAGGGATGGCGGGACAAGAGACCCAGTACTTC
TRBV12-3/TRBV12-4,TRBJ2-5,TRBD2,many,CASSFRTSDQETQYF,TGTGCCAGCAGTTTCAGGACTAGCGACCAAGAGACCCAGTACTTC
TRBV24-1,TRBJ2-3,.,.,CATSTLTGDTQYF,TGTGCCACCAGTACCCTGACGGGAGATACGCAGTATTTT
TRBV30,TRBJ2-3,TRBD1,.,CAWSVQGAYTDTQYF,TGTGCCTGGAGTGTACAGGGGGCCTACACAGATACGCAGTATTTT
TRBV29-1,TRBJ2-2,.,many,CSVDKGTNTGELFF,TGCAGCGTTGATAAGGGGACCAACACCGGGGAGCTGTTTTTT
TRBV20-1,TRBJ2-1,TRBD2,.,CSAERAGGFYNEQFF,TGCAGTGCCGAAAGAGCGGGAGGTTTCTACAATGAGCAGTTCTTC
TRBV28,TRBJ2-2,.,few,CASSTRGPGSGELFF,TGTGCCAGCAGTACGCGGGGTCCCGGAAGCGGGGAGCTGTTTTTT
TRBV20-1,TRBJ1-5,.,.,CSAVDGHNQPQHF,TGCAGTGCCGTCGACGGCCACAATCAGCCCCAGCATTTT
TRBV28,TRBJ2-1,TRBD2,.,CASSSPGLAGDEQFF,TGTGCCAGCAGTTCGCCGGGACTAGCGGGAGATGAGCAGTTCTTC
TRBV7-2,TRBJ1-1,.,many,CASSFSDTEAFF,TGTGCCAGCAGCTTTTCGGACACTGAAGCTTTCTTT
TRBV5-1,TRBJ2-3,TRBD2,few,CASSLARTSESTDTQYF,TGCGCCAGCAGCTTGGCTCGGACTAGCGAGAGCACAGATACGCAGTATTTT
TRBV10-3,TRBJ2-5,TRBD2,.,CAISDRTSGTPETQYF,TGTGCCATCAGTGACCGGACTAGCGGGACTCCGGAGACCCAGTACTTC
TRBV6-1,TRBJ1-5,TRBD1,.,CASKNDRGPAPQHF,TGTGCCAGCAAAAACGACAGGGGGCCGGCGCCCCAGCATTTT
TRBV3-1,TRBJ2-4,.,.,CASSQGQQLAKNIQYF,TGTGCCAGCAGCCAAGGTCAGCAGTTAGCCAAAAACATTCAGTACTTC
TRBV18,TRBJ2-3,.,.,CASSPPSKNTQYF,TGTGCCAGCTCACCACCGTCTAAGAATACGCAGTATTTT
TRBV19,TRBJ2-1,TRBD2,.,CASSIRSGLGPYNEQFF,TGTGCCAGTAGTATAAGGTCCGGACTAGGACCTTACAATGAGCAGTTCTTC
TRBV5-1,TRBJ2-7,TRBD1,.,CASSEGQGGSYEQYF,TGCGCCAGCAGCGAGGGACAGGGTGGATCCTACGAGCAGTACTTC
TRBV5-1,TRBJ2-1,.,many,CASSLGGEWDEQFF,TGCGCCAGCAGCTTGGGGGGCGAATGGGATGAGCAGTTCTTC
TRBV28,TRBJ1-2,.,.,CASSPATAYGYTF,TGTGCCAGCAGTCCCGCGACAGCGTATGGCTACACCTTC
TRBV5-1,TRBJ1-2,.,few,CASSPEVGGYGYTF,TGCGCCAGCAGCCCCGAGGTGGGGGGCTATGGCTACACCTTC
TRBV12-3/TRBV12-4,TRBJ2-3,.,many,CASSFPDTQYF,TGTGCCAGCAGTTTTCCAGATACGCAGTATTTT
TRBV7-6,TRBJ2-5,TRBD2,few,CASSLGLAVQETQYF,TGTGCCAGCAGCTTAGGCCTAGCGGTACAAGAGACCCAGTACTTC
TRBV28,TRBJ2-7,TRBD1,many,CASSKPGQGVHEQYF,TGTGCCAGCAGTAAACCGGGACAGGGTGTCCACGAGCAGTACTTC
TRBV29-1,TRBJ2-1,.,many,CSAKDYYSYNEQFF,TGCAGCGCCAAGGACTATTACTCCTACAATGAGCAGTTCTTC
TRBV20-1,TRBJ1-2,.,.,CSARSVVGNYGYTF,TGCAGTGCTAGGTCCGTTGTAGGCAACTATGGCTACACCTTC
TRBV4-3,TRBJ2-1,TRBD2,few,CASSLEPGLAGGGAYEEQFF,TGCGCCAGCAGCCTAGAACCGGGACTAGCGGGCGGGGGGGCATATGAAGAGCAGTTCTTC
TRBV4-3,TRBJ1-1,.,few,CASSQAEGLGTEAFF,TGCGCCAGCAGCCAAGCAGAAGGGTTGGGGACTGAAGCTTTCTTT
TRBV10-3,TRBJ2-1,TRBD2,.,CAIRGGTSGPAGNNEQFF,TGTGCCATCAGAGGGGGGACTAGCGGGCCGGCAGGGAACAATGAGCAGTTCTTC
TRBV20-1,TRBJ2-5,TRBD2,few,CSARDPQRGGQETQYF,TGCAGTGCTAGAGATCCGCAGCGGGGGGGCCAAGAGACCCAGTACTTC
TRBV7-8,TRBJ2-1,.,many,CASSLAGLGQSSYNEQFF,TGTGCCAGCAGCTTAGCGGGTCTCGGACAGAGCTCCTACAATGAGCAGTTCTTC
TRBV7-3,TRBJ2-5,TRBD2,.,CASSLTGGGAETQYF,TGTGCCAGCAGCTTAACGGGCGGGGGGGCTGAGACCCAGTACTTC
TRBV10-3,TRBJ2-1,TRBD1,many,CAISRQGQQFF,TGTGCCATCAGTAGACAGGGTCAGCAGTTCTTC
TRBV20-1,TRBJ2-7,TRBD1,few,CSARGQGSKFYEQYF,TGCAGTGCTAGGGGACAGGGATCCAAATTCTACGAGCAGTACTTC